This T cell receptor (beta chain) was obtained from a study of OX40 agonist ivuxolimab in advanced cancers. This clone appeared a few times. The method was immunoSEQ multiplex PCR; TCRdb's version includes in-frame clones alone and lacks a portion of them. Counted here are fewer than 85,000 clones, about 87% occurring once; the ten biggest clones make up under 8.5%. The sequences come from CD4+ or CD8+ T cells sorted from blood, collected in a trial of the OX40 agonist ivuxolimab. This clonotype was sampled from an adult with an advanced solid tumor such as melanoma, head and neck, liver or kidney cancer.

CDR3 nucleotides: TGTGCCAGCAGTTCCCTTCGGAGCTCCTACAATGAGCAGTTCTTC. Its translation is CASSSLRSSYNEQFF. J is TRBJ2-1 and V is TRBV28; D is unclear. V dropped 4 bases and J dropped 0 bases, with 10 bases sitting between them. The CDR3 loop spans 15 amino acids. CDR1 is MDHEN, CDR2 SYDVKM, per germline.